The 27 T cell receptor beta chains reported below all come from one sample, sequenced in a study of memory CD4+ T cells and cytomegalovirus serostatus. The sort gate was single viable CD3+CD4+CD8-CD45RO+ cells for memory CD4+ T cells. The assay was immunoSEQ multiplex PCR, and TCRdb's table has in-frame clones only and misses some. Of about 60,000 clones detected, approximately 71% appear once; the ten largest clones hold 0.88%. The sequenced sample consisted of memory CD4+ T cells from blood. The source is an adult in good health and CMV-seronegative.

The J gene is TRBJ2-3, the V gene TRBV30; D ambiguous. This CDR3 spans 13 amino acids. V was cut by 5 bases and J by 2 bases, with 11 bases left in between. From germline, CDR1 is GTSNPN and CDR2 SVGIG (reference sequence). CDR3 region: CAWGLGYTDTQYF. The CDR3 bases are TGTGCCTGGGGCCTGGGGTACACAGATACGCAGTATTTT.

This clone is deemed medium-sized. The chain is built from TRBV10-3 and TRBJ1-2; possible D gene TRBD1, 6 bases. This CDR3 is 14 amino acids long. Deletions cut 7 bases from V and 8 bases from J, with 20 bases between. CDR1 ENHRY and CDR2 SYGVKD come from the germline V gene. CDR3 DNA: TGTGCCATCACCGCCAGGGACACCACAGGAGGCTACACCTTC. It translates to CAITARDTTGGYTF.

The chain couples TRBV4-1 to TRBJ1-4; TRBD1 is a possible D gene (6 bases). This CDR3 region has 17 residues. CDR1 MGHRA and CDR2 YSYEKL come from the germline V gene. Between the trimmed V and J ends, which lost 0 bases and 8 bases, there was a span of 19 bases. CDR3 sequence (DNA): TGCGCCAGCAGCCAAGATCAGGGGTTTGACAAGAGGGAAAAACTGTTTTTT. It codes for CASSQDQGFDKREKLFF.

The V gene is TRBV2, the J gene TRBJ2-5; no clear D. This CDR3 is built from 12 residues. The germline V gene has CDR1 SNHLY and CDR2 FYNNEI. V was cut by 6 bases and J by 5 bases, with 10 bases left in between. The CDR3 coding sequence is TGTGCCAGCAGCCTCAGTATCGAGACCCAGTACTTC. Its protein is CASSLSIETQYF.

The gene calls are TRBV5-1 and TRBJ2-7, with 7 positions matching TRBD1. J gave up 2 bases and V 6 bases, and 5 bases lay outside the gene matches. The CDR3 has 13 residues. Germline assignment: CDR1 SGHRS and CDR2 YFSETQ. The CDR3 DNA reads as TGCGCCAGCAACGCAGGGGGAACCTACGAGCAGTACTTC. Encoded protein: CASNAGGTYEQYF.

The chain recombines TRBV27 with TRBJ2-7, with a weak D call TRBD1 (6 bases). V dropped 8 bases and J dropped 0 bases, with 14 bases sitting between them. The CDR3 totals 14 residues. Germline V CDR1 and CDR2: MNHEY, SMNVEV (reference sequence). CDR3 sequence: CASGSLGGSYEQYF. The CDR3 DNA reads TGTGCCAGCGGATCCTTAGGGGGCTCCTACGAGCAGTACTTC.

The chain couples TRBV5-1 to TRBJ2-7; tentatively, D is TRBD1 (5 bases). CDR1 and CDR2 from the germline V gene are SGHRS and YFSETQ. V was trimmed by 3 bases and J by 2 bases, leaving 15 bases between them. There are 15 residues in the CDR3. CDR3 bases: TGCGCCAGCAGCTATACTATGGACACTCCCTACGAGCAGTACTTC. This encodes CASSYTMDTPYEQYF.

The chain links TRBV11-2 to TRBJ1-2, with D uncertain. CDR1 is SGHAT and CDR2 is FQNNGV in the germline V gene. Trimming left V 2 bases short and J 4 bases short, with 11 bases between. CDR3 length equals 14 residues. CDR3 nucleotides: TGTGCCAGCAGCTTAAGTAATGTAGGCTATGGCTACACCTTC. Residues: CASSLSNVGYGYTF.

The chain couples TRBV7-2 to TRBJ1-1; D uncertain. This CDR3 is built from 13 residues. CDR1 is SGHTA, CDR2 FQGNSA, per germline. V lost 5 bases, J lost 1 base, and 8 bases lay in between. The CDR3 DNA reads as TGTGCCAGCAGCGAACACGAGAACACTGAAGCTTTCTTT. Translated: CASSEHENTEAFF. The whole variable domain, filled in from reference TRBV7-2 and TRBJ1-1, reads GAGVSQSPSNKVTEKGKDVELRCDPISGHTALYWYRQSLGQGLEFLIYFQGNSAPDKSGLPSDRFSAERTGGSVSTLTIQRTQQEDSAVYLCASSEHENTEAFFGQGTRLTVV.

V and J are TRBV10-3 and TRBJ2-2; 7 bases line up with TRBD1. The CDR3 length is 14 residues. From germline, CDR1 is ENHRY and CDR2 SYGVKD. V lost 4 bases and J lost 13; bases outside the gene matches: 12. The CDR3 loop reads CAISAEGTARRLFF. The DNA of the CDR3 is TGTGCCATCAGTGCAGAAGGGACAGCCAGAAGGCTGTTTTTT.

This clone was counted a few times. This chain connects TRBV2 to TRBJ2-7, with 12 bases lining up with TRBD2. CDR3 length: 14 residues. With 7 bases clipped from V and 3 bases from J, the junction kept 4 bases outside the gene matches. From germline, CDR1 is SNHLY and CDR2 FYNNEI. CDR3 protein: CASTGTSGFYEQYF. The CDR3 DNA reads TGTGCCAGCACTGGGACTAGCGGGTTCTACGAGCAGTACTTC.

This clone is medium-sized in the sample. The rearrangement links TRBV6-1 to TRBJ1-3; TRBD1 matches at 7 bases. Germline V CDR1 and CDR2: MNHNS, SASEGT. CDR3 size: 15 residues. Unmatched junction bases numbered 8, after V lost 6 bases and J lost 3 bases. CDR3 region: CASRAAGGYGNTIYF. DNA for the CDR3: TGTGCCAGCAGGGCAGCAGGGGGGTATGGAAACACCATATATTTT.

This chain links TRBV4-2 with TRBJ2-7; D not certain. This CDR3 is 13 amino acids long. V lost 2 bases, J lost 3 bases, and 8 bases lay in between. Germline CDR1 LGHNA, CDR2 YNFKEQ. The CDR3 loop reads CASSQNQNYEQYF. As DNA, the CDR3 is TGTGCCAGCAGCCAAAACCAGAACTACGAGCAGTACTTC.

The chain employs TRBV6-1 and TRBJ2-5, with 8 bases aligning to TRBD1. The germline V gene encodes CDR1 MNHNS and CDR2 SASEGT. V lost 3 bases, J lost 0 bases, and 9 bases stayed unmatched. The length of the CDR3 is 17 residues. The CDR3 DNA follows: TGTGCCAGCAGTGACCCCCGGACAGGGAGGTACCAAGAGACCCAGTACTTC. This translates into CASSDPRTGRYQETQYF.

This clone has just a few counts. As DNA, the CDR3 is TGCGCCAGCAGCTTTGACGGAAACACCATATATTTT. Protein: CASSFDGNTIYF. V is TRBV5-1 and J is TRBJ1-3, with D unresolved. The CDR3 is 12 residues long. The germline V and J ends were trimmed by 2 bases and 4 bases, with 4 bases remaining between them. CDR1 is SGHRS, CDR2 YFSETQ, per germline.

This chain links TRBV6-5 with TRBJ1-5; 7 nucleotides align to TRBD1. Germline V gene sequence: CDR1 MNHEY, CDR2 SVGAGI. V shed 5 bases, J shed 6 bases, and the junction held 10 bases outside the gene matches. CDR3 length equals 15 residues. The CDR3, as DNA: TGTGCCAGCAGTCGAGGGGGCGCGGAGGGTCAGCCCCAGCATTTT. Residues: CASSRGGAEGQPQHF.

J is TRBJ1-5 and V is TRBV19, with D possibly matching TRBD1 (5 bases). V gave up 3 bases and J gave up 6 bases, with 12 bases separating them. The CDR3 contains 14 residues. Germline assignment: CDR1 LNHDA and CDR2 SQIVND (reference sequence). The CDR3 bases are TGTGCCAGTAGTATTGACAGTGTGGGTCAGCCCCAGCATTTT. Amino acids: CASSIDSVGQPQHF. Combining the CDR3 with reference TRBV19 and TRBJ1-5 gives the whole variable domain DGGITQSPKYLFRKEGQNVTLSCEQNLNHDAMYWYRQDPGQGLRLIYYSQIVNDFQKGDIAEGYSVSREKKESFPLTVTSAQKNPTAFYLCASSIDSVGQPQHFGDGTRLSIL.

This clone appeared a single time. This chain connects TRBV6-6 to TRBJ2-7, with TRBD1 matching 8 bases. There are 14 residues in the CDR3. The germline CDR1 and CDR2 sequences are MNHNY and SVGAGI (reference sequence). V was clipped by 4 bases and J by 4 bases; unmatched bases: 6. The CDR3 region has the DNA TGTGCCAGCAGTTCATCAGGGGGCTCTTACGAGCAGTACTTC. As protein: CASSSSGGSYEQYF.

The chain combines TRBV30 with TRBJ2-7; D is ambiguous. The V end was cut by 2 bases, the J end by 1 base, with 3 bases between. The CDR3 has 11 residues. CDR1 and CDR2 from the germline V gene are GTSNPN and SVGIG (reference sequence). This chain's CDR3 is CAWSHSYEQYF. CDR3 in DNA: TGTGCCTGGAGTCATTCCTACGAGCAGTACTTC.

This chain links TRBV19 with TRBJ2-1; no definite D call. Germline CDR1 and CDR2: LNHDA and SQIVND (reference sequence). V lost 7 bases and J lost 4, with 11 bases in between. CDR3 length: 13 amino acids. CDR3 sequence: CASKRPLYNEQFF. CDR3 nucleotide sequence: TGTGCCAGTAAACGGCCCCTGTACAATGAGCAGTTCTTC. Combining the CDR3 with reference TRBV19 and TRBJ2-1 gives the whole variable domain DGGITQSPKYLFRKEGQNVTLSCEQNLNHDAMYWYRQDPGQGLRLIYYSQIVNDFQKGDIAEGYSVSREKKESFPLTVTSAQKNPTAFYLCASKRPLYNEQFFGPGTRLTVL.

J is TRBJ2-1 and V is TRBV11-3; the match to TRBD2 covers 12 bases. The ends lost 4 bases at V and 7 bases at J; junction bases unmatched: 8. The germline CDR1 and CDR2 sequences are SGHNT and YENEEA. This CDR3 is 16 amino acids long. The CDR3 DNA reads TGTGCCAGCAGCTCTAGCGGGAGGGCCAGGGGGAATGAGCAGTTCTTC. Translating it yields CASSSSGRARGNEQFF.

CDR3 residues: CASSLSSGGRGNTIYF. Here the CDR3 DNA reads TGCGCCAGCAGCTTGTCATCAGGGGGCCGTGGAAACACCATATATTTT. The rearrangement joins TRBV5-1 to TRBJ1-3; 8 nucleotides align to TRBD1. V lost 1 base to trimming and J lost 3 bases; unmatched junction nucleotides: 6. CDR1 is SGHRS and CDR2 is YFSETQ in the germline V gene. CDR3 length equals 16 residues.

This chain uses TRBV7-9 with TRBJ2-1, with D possibly being TRBD2 (6 bases). CDR1 is SEHNR and CDR2 is FQNEAQ in the germline V gene (reference sequence). The V gene lost 2 bases and the J gene lost 7 bases, with 15 bases spanning the gap. The CDR3 has 15 residues. This CDR3 reads CASSLSSLEGNEQFF. The DNA for the CDR3 is TGTGCCAGCAGCTTATCGAGCTTGGAGGGGAATGAGCAGTTCTTC.

The chain joins TRBV4-1 to TRBJ1-5, with TRBD1 matching over 8 bases. The V gene's germline CDR1 is MGHRA and CDR2 YSYEKL. With V trimmed by 3 bases and J by 7 bases, 2 bases remained unmatched. The CDR3 spans 13 residues. The CDR3 coding sequence is TGCGCCAGCAGCCAGGGGACAGGACAGCCCCAGCATTTT. Translation: CASSQGTGQPQHF.

This chain connects TRBV9 to TRBJ1-4; possibly TRBD1 for D (5 bases). The V end was cut by 0 bases, the J end by 0 bases, with 9 bases between. CDR3 length equals 16 residues. Germline V CDR1 and CDR2: SGDLS, YYNGEE. The CDR3, as DNA: TGTGCCAGCAGCGTAGGGGGCCCAGCAACTAATGAAAAACTGTTTTTT. Residues: CASSVGGPATNEKLFF. Full variable domain (rest looked up from reference TRBV9 and TRBJ1-4): DSGVTQTPKHLITATGQRVTLRCSPRSGDLSVYWYQQSLDQGLQFLIQYYNGEERAKGNILERFSAQQFPDLHSELNLSSLELGDSALYFCASSVGGPATNEKLFFGSGTQLSVL.

V and J are TRBV28 and TRBJ2-7; D is undetermined. Germline V gene sequence: CDR1 MDHEN, CDR2 SYDVKM. The ends were cut back, 2 bases at V and 3 bases at J, with 5 bases in the middle. This CDR3 contains 12 residues. CDR3 in DNA: TGTGCCAGCAGTTTACAGGTCTACGAGCAGTACTTC. It yields the protein CASSLQVYEQYF.

DNA for the CDR3: TGTGCCAGCATTCTGGACCGAAACTATGGCTACACCTTC. This encodes CASILDRNYGYTF. The chain links TRBV6-1 to TRBJ1-2; unclear D gene. Trimming stripped 7 bases from V and 2 bases from J, with 11 bases between. There are 13 residues in the CDR3. CDR1 is MNHNS, CDR2 SASEGT, per germline.